The rows below give T cell receptor beta chains drawn from one sample of a study of cytomegalovirus exposure and HLA in healthy donors. The repertoire was sequenced with immunoSEQ multiplex PCR; TCRdb's copy has only in-frame clones and lacks some. This table holds roughly 170,000 clones, less than 80% found once. Sequencing used PBMCs. All receptors come from a female donor in good health and CMV-seronegative. Each CDR3 is given with its conserved first and last residue. A D gene is named only where the DNA matches it firmly. Rows may omit the clone size; those that give it use once, few, many or a size class.

>.|.|TRBV6-5|15|TRBJ1-2
CASSYSILATYGYTF
TGTGCCAGCAGTTACTCGATACTGGCGACATATGGCTACACCTTC
>.|once|TRBV5-6|14|TRBJ1-2
CASSLWTGTPSYTF
TGTGCCAGCAGCTTGTGGACTGGCACCCCCTCCTACACCTTC
>.|.|TRBV10-3|14|TRBJ1-6
CAISGDTKASPLHF
TGTGCCATCAGCGGGGACACCAAAGCTTCACCCCTCCACTTT
>.|.|TRBV6-5|16|TRBJ1-2
CASSYYRGSLTPGYTF
TGTGCCAGCAGTTACTATCGGGGATCACTGACCCCCGGCTACACCTTC
>TRBD2|.|TRBV5-1|18|TRBJ2-7
CASSLVGLAGGPGLEQYF
TGCGCCAGCAGCTTGGTAGGACTAGCGGGGGGGCCGGGTCTCGAGCAGTACTTC
>.|.|TRBV27|14|TRBJ2-7
CASSPEPVLDEQYF
TGTGCCAGCAGCCCCGAACCGGTTTTGGACGAGCAGTACTTC
>TRBD1|few|TRBV18|14|TRBJ1-6
CASSPTGGDSPLHF
TGTGCCAGCTCACCGACAGGGGGGGATTCACCCCTCCACTTT
>TRBD2|.|TRBV4-3|19|TRBJ2-7
CASSQDLAGGRGGGHEQYF
TGCGCCAGCAGCCAAGATCTGGCCGGGGGACGGGGGGGCGGGCACGAGCAGTACTTC
>TRBD2|.|TRBV28|18|TRBJ2-5
CASSSPGTSGRARETQYF
TGTGCCAGCAGCTCTCCCGGGACTAGCGGGAGGGCCAGGGAGACCCAGTACTTC
>.|.|TRBV27|14|TRBJ2-7
CASSLDSPAYEQYF
TGTGCCAGCAGTTTGGACAGTCCAGCCTACGAGCAGTACTTC
>TRBD1|once|TRBV30|13|TRBJ1-1
CAGTPGRGTEAFF
TGTGCCGGGACCCCAGGCAGGGGGACTGAAGCTTTCTTT
>.|.|TRBV2|11|TRBJ1-3
CASSLLYTIYF
TGTGCCAGCAGTTTGCTATACACCATATATTTT
>TRBD1|.|TRBV19|16|TRBJ1-6
CASSKGQGIYNSPLHF
TGTGCCAGTAGTAAGGGACAGGGAATCTATAATTCACCCCTCCACTTT
>.|.|TRBV5-1|13|TRBJ1-2
CASSLGQVKGYTF
TGCGCCAGCAGCTTGGGGCAGGTGAAAGGCTACACCTTC
>TRBD2|few|TRBV27|18|TRBJ2-3
CASSLSGLAGDNTDTQYF
TGTGCCAGCAGTTTATCGGGACTAGCGGGAGACAACACAGATACGCAGTATTTT
>TRBD1|.|TRBV14|15|TRBJ2-7
CASSRDRDTSYEQYF
TGTGCCAGCAGCCGAGACAGGGATACGAGCTACGAGCAGTACTTC
>.|few|TRBV28|13|TRBJ1-1
CASRRHGNTEAFF
TGTGCCAGCAGACGACACGGGAACACTGAAGCTTTCTTT
>TRBD1|.|TRBV19|15|TRBJ1-2
CASSSAGTVPYGYTF
TGTGCCAGTAGTTCGGCTGGGACAGTCCCCTATGGCTACACCTTC
>.|.|TRBV18|13|TRBJ2-7
CASSPIKYHEQYF
TGTGCCAGCTCACCAATCAAATATCACGAGCAGTACTTC
>.|.|TRBV11-2|18|TRBJ2-3
CASSEPGGVSWLVDTQYF
TGTGCCAGCAGCGAACCCGGGGGAGTTTCATGGCTCGTGGATACGCAGTATTTT
>TRBD1|.|TRBV5-4|13|TRBJ1-1
CASSYDRDTEAFF
TGTGCCAGCAGCTACGACAGGGACACTGAAGCTTTCTTT
>.|.|TRBV6-1|14|TRBJ2-7
CASSEGGRGHEQYF
TGTGCCAGCAGTGAAGGTGGCAGGGGCCACGAGCAGTACTTC
>.|few|TRBV30|13|TRBJ2-7
CAWSKNLSGAQYF
TGTGCCTGGAGTAAGAATCTGTCAGGGGCGCAGTACTTC
>TRBD1|few|TRBV28|13|TRBJ1-5
CASRGGGHRAQHF
TGTGCCAGCCGAGGGGGCGGTCATCGGGCCCAGCATTTT
>TRBD2|.|TRBV19|17|TRBJ2-5
CASSPGLAGGFQETQYF
TGTGCCAGTAGCCCGGGACTAGCGGGGGGCTTCCAAGAGACCCAGTACTTC
>TRBD2|.|TRBV9|16|TRBJ2-2
CASSVVRTGGNGELFF
TGTGCCAGCAGCGTAGTCCGAACGGGGGGGAACGGGGAGCTGTTTTTT
>.|.|TRBV5-1|12|TRBJ1-2
CASSLTVEGYTF
TGCGCCAGCAGCTTAACGGTCGAGGGCTACACCTTC
>.|.|TRBV6-4|13|TRBJ2-5
CASKTGLGETQYF
TGTGCCAGCAAAACAGGGTTGGGAGAGACCCAGTACTTC
>.|.|TRBV28|14|TRBJ2-3
CASSFPSRADTQYF
TGTGCCAGCAGTTTCCCTAGTAGAGCAGATACGCAGTATTTT
>TRBD2|.|TRBV19|16|TRBJ2-3
CASRPTGTRETDTQYF
TGTGCCAGTAGGCCCACCGGGACTAGGGAGACAGATACGCAGTATTTT
>.|.|TRBV30|15|TRBJ2-5
CAWSVGRRYQETQYF
TGTGCCTGGAGTGTCGGTAGGAGGTACCAAGAGACCCAGTACTTC
>TRBD2|.|TRBV5-4|15|TRBJ2-5
CASSSLAGDRETQYF
TGTGCCAGCAGCTCCCTGGCGGGAGATCGAGAGACCCAGTACTTC
>.|.|TRBV5-1|16|TRBJ1-6
CASSLDAGNYNSPLHF
TGCGCCAGCAGCTTGGATGCAGGGAACTATAATTCACCCCTCCACTTT
>TRBD2|.|TRBV5-4|16|TRBJ2-5
CASSPGGALAESVQYF
TGTGCCAGCAGCCCCGGGGGAGCACTAGCGGAAAGCGTCCAGTACTTC
>TRBD1|.|TRBV27|14|TRBJ1-2
CASSSRDRFNGYTF
TGTGCCAGCAGTTCCCGGGACAGGTTCAATGGCTACACCTTC
>.|.|TRBV28|13|TRBJ2-7
CASEVGQTYEQYF
TGTGCCAGCGAGGTGGGGCAGACCTACGAGCAGTACTTC
>TRBD1|.|TRBV15|15|TRBJ2-2
CATSTGTGYSGELFF
TGTGCCACCAGCACCGGGACAGGGTATTCCGGGGAGCTGTTTTTT
>.|.|TRBV21-1|17|TRBJ2-3
CASSKEVVRGETDTQYF
TGTGCCAGCAGCAAGGAGGTAGTGCGGGGGGAAACAGATACGCAGTATTTT
>TRBD2|.|TRBV2|15|TRBJ2-2
CASTPERERTGELFF
TGTGCCAGCACCCCAGAGCGGGAGAGGACCGGGGAGCTGTTTTTT
>TRBD2|.|TRBV7-7|18|TRBJ2-1
CASSPSGPLAGNYNEQFF
TGTGCCAGCAGCCCGAGCGGCCCACTAGCGGGGAACTACAATGAGCAGTTCTTC
>TRBD1|.|TRBV28|13|TRBJ2-7
CASSWDRGNTKYF
TGTGCCAGCAGTTGGGACAGGGGGAATACGAAGTACTTC
>.|.|TRBV27|17|TRBJ2-1
CASSPGMGTSPYNEQFF
TGTGCCAGCAGCCCCGGGATGGGAACATCCCCTTACAATGAGCAGTTCTTC
>TRBD2|few|TRBV5-4|16|TRBJ2-7
CASSPGGAGGAYEQYF
TGTGCCAGCAGCCCAGGGGGAGCGGGGGGGGCCTACGAGCAGTACTTC
>TRBD2|.|TRBV4-3|15|TRBJ2-1
CASGTSASPYNEQFF
TGCGCCAGCGGGACTAGCGCCAGCCCCTACAATGAGCAGTTCTTC
>.|.|TRBV6-5|13|TRBJ1-1
CASRTPKREEAFF
TGTGCCAGCAGAACCCCCAAGCGGGAGGAAGCTTTCTTT
>.|.|TRBV4-3|15|TRBJ1-2
CASSQELSSDYGYTF
TGCGCCAGCAGCCAAGAACTTTCTTCGGACTATGGCTACACCTTC
>.|.|TRBV15|17|TRBJ2-3
CATSRDIGAGYTDTQYF
TGTGCCACCAGCAGAGATATAGGAGCGGGCTACACAGATACGCAGTATTTT
>.|.|TRBV25-1|12|TRBJ1-3
CASSEEGNTIYF
TGTGCCAGCAGTGAGGAGGGAAACACCATATATTTT
>TRBD2|.|TRBV28|18|TRBJ2-5
CASSPSGLAGGLRETQYF
TGTGCCAGCAGTCCCTCCGGGCTAGCGGGGGGGCTCCGAGAGACCCAGTACTTC
>.|.|TRBV28|17|TRBJ2-6
CASSTPYRPSGANVLTF
TGTGCCAGCAGTACTCCCTACAGACCCTCTGGGGCCAACGTCCTGACTTTC
>.|few|TRBV28|15|TRBJ1-3
CASRHRALSGNTIYF
TGTGCCAGCAGGCACAGGGCTTTGTCTGGAAACACCATATATTTT
>.|.|TRBV30|15|TRBJ1-4
CAWKRPGRAYEKLFF
TGTGCCTGGAAACGCCCCGGGAGGGCATATGAAAAACTGTTTTTT
>TRBD1|few|TRBV6-1|13|TRBJ2-5
CASSPGQQETQYF
TGTGCCAGCAGCCCGGGACAGCAAGAGACCCAGTACTTC
>TRBD1|.|TRBV29-1|14|TRBJ2-7
CSVARDRGLYEQYF
TGCAGCGTCGCCCGGGACAGGGGGCTCTACGAGCAGTACTTC
>TRBD1|.|TRBV4-2|17|TRBJ2-1
CASSQAPGQGARNEQFF
TGTGCCAGCAGCCAAGCCCCGGGACAGGGGGCGCGGAATGAGCAGTTCTTC
>TRBD1|once|TRBV18|15|TRBJ2-6
CASSRQGTGANVLTF
TGTGCCAGCTCACGACAGGGAACTGGGGCCAACGTCCTGACTTTC